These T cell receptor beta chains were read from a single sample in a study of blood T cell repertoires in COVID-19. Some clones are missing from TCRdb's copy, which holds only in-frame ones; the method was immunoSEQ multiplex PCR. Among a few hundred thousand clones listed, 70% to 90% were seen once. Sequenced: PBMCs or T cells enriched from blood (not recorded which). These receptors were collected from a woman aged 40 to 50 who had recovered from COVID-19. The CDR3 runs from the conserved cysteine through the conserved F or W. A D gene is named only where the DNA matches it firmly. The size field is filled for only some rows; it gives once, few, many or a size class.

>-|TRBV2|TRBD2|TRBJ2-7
CASRGSPGTSGPTYEQYF
TGTGCCAGCAGGGGCTCCCCCGGGACTAGCGGCCCTACCTACGAGCAGTACTTC
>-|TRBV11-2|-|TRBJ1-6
CASSSQQGLSFHF
TGTGCCAGCAGCTCGCAGCAGGGTCTAAGCTTCCACTTT
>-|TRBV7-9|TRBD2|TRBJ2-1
CASSLAGAHTPEQFF
TGTGCCAGCAGCTTGGCGGGAGCCCACACCCCTGAGCAGTTCTTC
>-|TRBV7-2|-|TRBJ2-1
CASSRNEQFF
TGTGCCAGCAGCCGTAATGAGCAGTTCTTC
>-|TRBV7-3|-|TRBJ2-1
CASSASRSSYNEQFF
TGTGCCAGCAGCGCCTCTAGGAGCTCCTACAATGAGCAGTTCTTC
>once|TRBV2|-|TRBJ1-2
CASSEQGNYGYTF
TGTGCCAGCAGTGAACAGGGGAACTATGGCTACACCTTC
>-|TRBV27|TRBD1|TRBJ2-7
CASSPTRDRSYEQYF
TGTGCCAGCAGTCCGACCCGGGACAGGTCCTACGAGCAGTACTTC
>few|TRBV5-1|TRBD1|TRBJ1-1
CASSSMPGQGVGTEAFF
TGCGCCAGCAGCTCAATGCCGGGACAGGGCGTTGGGACTGAAGCTTTCTTT
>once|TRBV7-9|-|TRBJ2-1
CASTERTGSSYNEQFF
TGTGCCAGCACCGAAAGGACGGGGAGCTCCTACAATGAGCAGTTCTTC
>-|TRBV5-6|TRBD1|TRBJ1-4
CASSGKTGAVNEKLFF
TGTGCCAGCAGCGGGAAAACAGGGGCAGTTAATGAAAAACTGTTTTTT
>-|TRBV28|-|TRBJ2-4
CASSFTGHRWGGIQYF
TGTGCCAGCAGTTTCACAGGGCATCGGTGGGGTGGCATTCAGTACTTC
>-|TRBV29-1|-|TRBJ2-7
CSARTAYSYEQYF
TGCAGCGCCAGGACAGCCTACTCCTACGAGCAGTACTTC
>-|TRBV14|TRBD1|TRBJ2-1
CASSPLGQGSYNEQFF
TGTGCCAGCAGCCCGCTGGGACAGGGTTCCTACAATGAGCAGTTCTTC
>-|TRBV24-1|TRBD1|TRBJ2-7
CATSDSGQGAQEQYF
TGTGCCACCAGTGATTCTGGACAGGGGGCGCAGGAGCAGTACTTC
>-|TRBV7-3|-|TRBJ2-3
CASSLVAAPDTQYF
TGTGCCAGCAGCTTAGTAGCTGCCCCAGATACGCAGTATTTT
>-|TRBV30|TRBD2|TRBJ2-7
CAWSPNLRGRDPYF
TGTGCCTGGAGTCCTAATCTGCGGGGGAGAGACCCGTACTTC
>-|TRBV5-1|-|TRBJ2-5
CASSLGSADQETQYF
TGCGCCAGCAGCTTGGGTTCAGCGGACCAAGAGACCCAGTACTTC
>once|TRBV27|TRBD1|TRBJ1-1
CASSRDRGNTEAFF
TGTGCCAGCAGCCGAGACAGGGGGAACACTGAAGCTTTCTTT
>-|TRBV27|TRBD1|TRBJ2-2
CASRPGQGKITNTGELFF
TGTGCCAGCAGGCCGGGACAGGGAAAAATCACGAACACCGGGGAGCTGTTTTTT
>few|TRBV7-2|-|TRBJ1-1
CASSFGQTVTEAFF
TGTGCCAGCAGCTTTGGACAGACCGTCACTGAAGCTTTCTTT
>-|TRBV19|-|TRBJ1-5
CASSFSEAEPQHF
TGTGCCAGTAGTTTCTCTGAGGCTGAGCCCCAGCATTTT
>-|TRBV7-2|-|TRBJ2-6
CASSFSQGRDSGANVLTF
TGTGCCAGCAGCTTCTCCCAGGGCAGAGACTCTGGGGCCAACGTCCTGACTTTC
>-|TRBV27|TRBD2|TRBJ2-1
CASNRGLAGGNEQFF
TGTGCCAGCAACCGGGGACTAGCGGGAGGAAATGAGCAGTTCTTC
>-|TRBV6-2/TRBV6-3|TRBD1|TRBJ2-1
CASSYQDRVVYNEQFF
TGTGCCAGCAGTTACCAAGACAGGGTTGTCTACAATGAGCAGTTCTTC
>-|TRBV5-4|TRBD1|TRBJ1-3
CASSQGQQSGNTIYF
TGTGCCAGCAGCCAGGGACAGCAATCTGGAAACACCATATATTTT
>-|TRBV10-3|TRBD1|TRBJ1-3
CASQEGQGFSSGNTIYF
TGTGCCAGCCAGGAGGGACAGGGTTTTAGCTCTGGAAACACCATATATTTT
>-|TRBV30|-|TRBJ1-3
CAWSLGLSGNTIYF
TGTGCCTGGTCCCTGGGACTCTCTGGAAACACCATATATTTT
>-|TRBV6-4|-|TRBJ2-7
CASSGDDCPSYEQYF
TGTGCCAGCAGTGGCGACGACTGTCCTTCCTACGAGCAGTACTTC
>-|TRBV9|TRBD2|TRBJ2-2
CASSVGEGLTYTGELFF
TGTGCCAGCAGCGTAGGGGAGGGTCTCACGTACACCGGGGAGCTGTTTTTT
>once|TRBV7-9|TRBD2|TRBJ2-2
CASSSGTSVTGELFF
TGTGCCAGCAGCTCCGGGACTAGCGTGACCGGGGAGCTGTTTTTT
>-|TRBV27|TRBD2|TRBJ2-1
CASSPRLAGGPYEQFF
TGTGCCAGCAGTCCTCGACTAGCGGGAGGGCCGTATGAGCAGTTCTTC
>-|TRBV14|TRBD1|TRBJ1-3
CASSQRDRASGNTIYF
TGTGCCAGCAGCCAAAGGGACAGGGCCTCTGGAAACACCATATATTTT
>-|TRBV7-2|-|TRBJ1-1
CASSSQRAGRTEAFF
TGTGCCAGCAGTTCTCAGCGGGCAGGGAGGACTGAAGCTTTCTTT
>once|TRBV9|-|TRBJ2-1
CASSALDYDNEQFF
TGTGCCAGCAGCGCGTTGGACTATGACAATGAGCAGTTCTTC
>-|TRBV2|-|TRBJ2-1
CASRRAPGGEQFF
TGTGCCAGCAGGCGGGCCCCGGGCGGGGAGCAGTTCTTC
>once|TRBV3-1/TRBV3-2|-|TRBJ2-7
CASSQVGMYEQYF
TGTGCCAGCAGCCAGGTCGGGATGTACGAGCAGTACTTC
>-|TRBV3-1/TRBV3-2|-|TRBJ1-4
CASSQATGRNEKLFF
TGTGCCAGCAGCCAAGCTACAGGACGAAATGAAAAACTGTTTTTT
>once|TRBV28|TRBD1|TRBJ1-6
CASSFVYAGTGMSPLHF
TGTGCCAGCAGTTTCGTATACGCCGGGACAGGGATGTCACCCCTCCACTTT
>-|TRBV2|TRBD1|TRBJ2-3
CASWGQTGSSTDTQYF
TGTGCCAGCTGGGGACAGACAGGATCTAGCACAGATACGCAGTATTTT
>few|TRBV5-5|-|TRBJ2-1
CASSPTRDSQHEQFF
TGTGCCAGCAGCCCCACCCGGGACTCCCAGCATGAGCAGTTCTTC
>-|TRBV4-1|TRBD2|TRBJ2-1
CASSQEPLAGGPGEQFF
TGCGCCAGCAGCCAAGAACCCCTAGCGGGAGGGCCTGGTGAGCAGTTCTTC